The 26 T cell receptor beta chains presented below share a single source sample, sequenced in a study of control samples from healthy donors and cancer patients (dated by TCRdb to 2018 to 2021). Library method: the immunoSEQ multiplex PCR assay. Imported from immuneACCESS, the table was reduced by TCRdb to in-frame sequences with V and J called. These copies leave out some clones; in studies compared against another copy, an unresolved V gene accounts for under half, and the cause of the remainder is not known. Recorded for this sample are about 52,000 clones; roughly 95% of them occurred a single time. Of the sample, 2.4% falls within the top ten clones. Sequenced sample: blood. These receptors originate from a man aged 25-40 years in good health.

Here the CDR3 DNA reads TGTGCCAGCAGAAAGACATTAGGCCAAGAGACCCAGTACTTC. Its protein is CASRKTLGQETQYF. V usage is TRBV6-5 and J usage is TRBJ2-5; no definite D call. Trimming removed 6 bases from V and 1 base from J, with 12 bases in between. Germline assignment: CDR1 MNHEY and CDR2 SVGAGI. The CDR3 covers 14 residues.

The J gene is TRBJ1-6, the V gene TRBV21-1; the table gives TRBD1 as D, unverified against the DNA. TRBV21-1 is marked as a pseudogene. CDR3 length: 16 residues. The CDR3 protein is CASSIGTGPGNSPLHF. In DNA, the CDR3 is TGTGCCAGCAGCATCGGGACAGGGCCAGGTAATTCACCCCTCCACTTT.

The CDR3, as DNA: TGCAGTACCCTAGCCGACAATGAGCAGTTCTTC. Encoded protein: CSTLADNEQFF. The chain uses TRBV20-1 and TRBJ2-1; a weak D match, TRBD2 (5 bases). This CDR3 contains 11 residues. Trimming removed 8 bases from V and 5 bases from J, with 10 bases in between. Germline CDR1 reads DFQATT; CDR2 reads SNEGSKA (reference sequence).

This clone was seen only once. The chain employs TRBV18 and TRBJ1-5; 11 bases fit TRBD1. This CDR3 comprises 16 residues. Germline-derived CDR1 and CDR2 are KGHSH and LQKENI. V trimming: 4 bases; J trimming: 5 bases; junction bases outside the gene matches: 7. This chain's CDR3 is CASSLGTGGIHQPQHF. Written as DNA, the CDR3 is TGTGCCAGCTCACTAGGGACAGGGGGGATTCATCAGCCCCAGCATTTT.

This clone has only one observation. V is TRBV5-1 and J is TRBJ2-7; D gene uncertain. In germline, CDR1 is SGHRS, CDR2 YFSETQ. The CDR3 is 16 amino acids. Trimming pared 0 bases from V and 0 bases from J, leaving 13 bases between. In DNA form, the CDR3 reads TGCGCCAGCAGCTTGGGGATCGATTTGAGCTCCTACGAGCAGTACTTC. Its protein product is CASSLGIDLSSYEQYF.

CDR3 amino acids: CASSYGNPGESMKLFF. The CDR3 DNA reads as TGTGCCAGCAGTTACGGTAATCCGGGCGAGAGCATGAAGCTGTTTTTT. This chain connects TRBV6-2 or TRBV6-3 to TRBJ2-2; no firm D call. CDR3 length: 16 residues. The germline V gene encodes CDR1 MNHEY and CDR2 SVGEGT. V lost 2 bases, J lost 12 bases, and 22 bases lay in between.

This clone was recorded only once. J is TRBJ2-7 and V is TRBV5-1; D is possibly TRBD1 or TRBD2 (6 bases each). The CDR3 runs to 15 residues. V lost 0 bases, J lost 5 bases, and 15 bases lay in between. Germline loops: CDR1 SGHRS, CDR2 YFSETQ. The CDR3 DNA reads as TGCGCCAGCAGCTTGGACGACCCGGAGGGGGACGAGCAGTACTTC. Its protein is CASSLDDPEGDEQYF.

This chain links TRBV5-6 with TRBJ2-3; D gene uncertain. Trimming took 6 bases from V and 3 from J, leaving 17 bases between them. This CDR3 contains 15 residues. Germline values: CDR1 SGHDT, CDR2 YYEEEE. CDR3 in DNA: TGTGCCAGCAACCCGATGGGCTTGCAGACAGATACGCAGTATTTT. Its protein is CASNPMGLQTDTQYF.

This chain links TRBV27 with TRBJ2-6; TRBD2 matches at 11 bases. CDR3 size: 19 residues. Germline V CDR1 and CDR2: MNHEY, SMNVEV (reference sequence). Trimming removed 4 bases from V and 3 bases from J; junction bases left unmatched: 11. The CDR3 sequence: CASSYTGLAELGGANVLTF. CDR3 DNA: TGTGCCAGCAGTTACACGGGACTAGCGGAGCTAGGTGGGGCCAACGTCCTGACTTTC.

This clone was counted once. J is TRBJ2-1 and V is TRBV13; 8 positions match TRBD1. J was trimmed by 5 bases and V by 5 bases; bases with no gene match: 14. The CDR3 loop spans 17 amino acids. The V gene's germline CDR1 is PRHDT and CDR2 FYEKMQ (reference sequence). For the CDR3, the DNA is TGTGCCAGCAGCGCAAACAGGGGGTGGGAAACAGACAATGAGCAGTTCTTC. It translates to CASSANRGWETDNEQFF.

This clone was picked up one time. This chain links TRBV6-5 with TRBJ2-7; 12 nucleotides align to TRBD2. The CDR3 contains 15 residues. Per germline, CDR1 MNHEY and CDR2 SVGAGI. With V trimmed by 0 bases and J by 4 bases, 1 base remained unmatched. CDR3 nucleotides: TGTGCCAGCAGTTACTCGACTAGCGGGGGTTACGAGCAGTACTTC. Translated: CASSYSTSGGYEQYF.

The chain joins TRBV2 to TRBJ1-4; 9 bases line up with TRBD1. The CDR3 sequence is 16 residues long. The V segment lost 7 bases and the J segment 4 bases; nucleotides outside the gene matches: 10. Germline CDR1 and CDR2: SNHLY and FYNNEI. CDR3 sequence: CASTQQGAIGNEKLFF. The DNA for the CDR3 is TGTGCCAGCACCCAACAGGGGGCAATTGGTAATGAAAAACTGTTTTTT.

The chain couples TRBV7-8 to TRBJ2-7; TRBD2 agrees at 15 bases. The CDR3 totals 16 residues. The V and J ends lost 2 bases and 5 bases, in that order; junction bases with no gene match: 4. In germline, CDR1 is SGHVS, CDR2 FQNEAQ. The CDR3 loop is CASSLTGTSGRNEQYF. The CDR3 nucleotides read TGTGCCAGCAGCTTAACGGGGACTAGCGGGAGGAACGAGCAGTACTTC.

The CDR3 DNA reads TGTGCCAGCAGTAGGACAGGGCCAACTAATGAAAAACTGTTTTTT. This translates into CASSRTGPTNEKLFF. V usage is TRBV6-5 and J usage is TRBJ1-4, with 8 bases identical to TRBD1. The CDR3 extends over 15 amino acids. Germline lookup yields CDR1 MNHEY and CDR2 SVGAGI. V was pared by 5 bases and J by 0 bases, with 2 bases of the junction left unmatched.

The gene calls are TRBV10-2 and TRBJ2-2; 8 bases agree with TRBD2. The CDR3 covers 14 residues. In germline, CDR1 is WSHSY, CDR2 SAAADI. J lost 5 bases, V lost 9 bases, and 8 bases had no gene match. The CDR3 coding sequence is TGCGCCAGTACCACTAGCGGAGAGACCGGGGAGCTGTTTTTT. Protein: CASTTSGETGELFF.

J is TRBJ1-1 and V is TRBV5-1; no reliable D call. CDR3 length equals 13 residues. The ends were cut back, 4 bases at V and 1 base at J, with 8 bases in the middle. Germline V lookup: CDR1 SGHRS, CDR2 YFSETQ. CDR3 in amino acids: CASSIDPNTEAFF. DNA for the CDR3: TGCGCCAGCAGCATCGACCCGAACACTGAAGCTTTCTTT.

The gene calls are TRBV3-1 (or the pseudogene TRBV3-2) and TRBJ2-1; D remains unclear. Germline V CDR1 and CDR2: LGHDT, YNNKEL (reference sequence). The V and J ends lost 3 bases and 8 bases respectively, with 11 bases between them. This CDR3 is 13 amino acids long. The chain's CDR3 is CASSHPSADEQFF. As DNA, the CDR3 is TGTGCCAGCAGCCATCCGTCCGCCGATGAGCAGTTCTTC.

The CDR3 protein is CASSSGSLGYTF. The CDR3 DNA sequence: TGTGCCAGCAGTTCAGGGTCGTTGGGCTACACCTTC. The chain couples TRBV28 to TRBJ1-2; a weak D match, TRBD1 (5 bases). The germline V gene has CDR1 MDHEN and CDR2 SYDVKM. The CDR3 loop spans 12 amino acids. V lost 4 bases, J lost 8 bases, and 11 bases lay in between.

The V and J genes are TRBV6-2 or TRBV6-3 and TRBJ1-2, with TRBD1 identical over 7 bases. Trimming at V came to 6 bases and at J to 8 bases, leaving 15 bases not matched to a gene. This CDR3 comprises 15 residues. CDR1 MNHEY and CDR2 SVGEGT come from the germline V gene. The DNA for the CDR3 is TGTGCCAGCAGCAACGGCCCCGACAGGGAGGGAGGCTACACCTTC. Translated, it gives CASSNGPDREGGYTF.

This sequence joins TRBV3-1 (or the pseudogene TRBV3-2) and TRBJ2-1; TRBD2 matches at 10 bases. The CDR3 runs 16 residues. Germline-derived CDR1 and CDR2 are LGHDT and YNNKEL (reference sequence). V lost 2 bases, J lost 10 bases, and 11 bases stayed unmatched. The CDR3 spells CASSQRLAGVSNEQFF. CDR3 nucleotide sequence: TGTGCCAGCAGCCAACGCCTAGCGGGAGTCTCCAACGAGCAGTTCTTC.

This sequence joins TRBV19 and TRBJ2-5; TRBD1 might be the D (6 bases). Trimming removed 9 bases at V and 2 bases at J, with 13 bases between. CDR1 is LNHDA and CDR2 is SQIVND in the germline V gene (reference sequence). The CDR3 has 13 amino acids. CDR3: CASQGHLQETQYF. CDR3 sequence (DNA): TGTGCCAGCCAGGGACACCTTCAAGAGACCCAGTACTTC.

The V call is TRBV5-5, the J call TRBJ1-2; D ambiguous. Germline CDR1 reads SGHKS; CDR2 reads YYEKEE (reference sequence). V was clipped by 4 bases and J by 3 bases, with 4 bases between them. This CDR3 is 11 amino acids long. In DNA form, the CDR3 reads TGTGCCAGCAGCAAGGACTATGGCTACACCTTC. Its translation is CASSKDYGYTF.

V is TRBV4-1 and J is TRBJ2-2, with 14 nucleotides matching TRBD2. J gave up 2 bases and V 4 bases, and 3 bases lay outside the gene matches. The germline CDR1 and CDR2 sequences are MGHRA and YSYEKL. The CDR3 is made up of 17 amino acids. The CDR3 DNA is TGCGCCAGCAGCCCGACTAGCGGGAGGGCCAACACCGGGGAGCTGTTTTTT. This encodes CASSPTSGRANTGELFF.

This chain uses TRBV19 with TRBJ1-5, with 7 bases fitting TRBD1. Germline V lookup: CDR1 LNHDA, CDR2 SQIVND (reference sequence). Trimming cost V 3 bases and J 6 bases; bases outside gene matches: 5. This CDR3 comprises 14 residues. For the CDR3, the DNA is TGTGCCAGTAGTATGTCGGGGACAGCTCAGCCCCAGCATTTT. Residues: CASSMSGTAQPQHF.

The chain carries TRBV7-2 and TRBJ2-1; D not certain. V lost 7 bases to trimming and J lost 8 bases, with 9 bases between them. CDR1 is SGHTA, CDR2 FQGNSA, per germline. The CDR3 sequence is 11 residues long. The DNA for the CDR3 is TGTGCCAGCACCCCCGTATATGAGCAGTTCTTC. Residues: CASTPVYEQFF.

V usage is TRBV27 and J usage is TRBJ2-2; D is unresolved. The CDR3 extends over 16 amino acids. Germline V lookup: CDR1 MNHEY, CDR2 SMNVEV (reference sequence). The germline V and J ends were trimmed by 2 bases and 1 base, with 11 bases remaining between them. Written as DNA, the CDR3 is TGTGCCAGCAGTTTAATGTGGACGGTGAACACCGGGGAGCTGTTTTTT. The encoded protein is CASSLMWTVNTGELFF.